This passage covers 22 T cell receptor beta chains from one sample sequenced in a study of CD8+ T cells in alopecia areata. The authors extracted RNA and reverse transcribed it into cDNA as the sequencing template. Sequencing was performed with immunoSEQ multiplex PCR; in TCRdb, only in-frame clones are kept and a portion is missing. The table includes 200,000 or so clones, about three fifths detected once. The specimen was CD4+ T cells sorted from blood, collected at week 0. The source is a human donor with alopecia areata.

The chain recombines TRBV5-1 with TRBJ2-7; possibly TRBD1 or TRBD2 for D (5 bases each). This CDR3 has 13 amino acids. V lost 4 bases and J 3 bases, leaving 11 bases between the germline ends. Germline V gene sequence: CDR1 SGHRS, CDR2 YFSETQ. The CDR3 loop is CASSPWDDYEQYF. The CDR3 DNA follows: TGCGCCAGCAGCCCCTGGGACGACTACGAGCAGTACTTC.

The gene calls are TRBV27 and TRBJ1-2; 7 bases align to TRBD1. Germline V gene lookup returns CDR1 MNHEY and CDR2 SMNVEV (reference sequence). V was pared by 6 bases and J by 0 bases, with 4 bases of the junction left unmatched. This CDR3 is 14 amino acids long. The CDR3 loop reads CASSQDRSNYGYTF. The CDR3 nucleotides are TGTGCCAGCAGCCAGGACAGGTCTAACTATGGCTACACCTTC.

The chain uses TRBV25-1 and TRBJ1-1, with D possibly TRBD1 on 6 matching bases. The CDR3 runs to 15 residues. Germline V gives CDR1 MGHDK, CDR2 SYGVNS. The germline V and J ends were trimmed by 5 bases and 5 bases, with 18 bases remaining between them. Here the CDR3 DNA reads TGTGCCAGCAGTCCCCCCGGCAGGGGATGGACTGAAGCTTTCTTT. Protein sequence: CASSPPGRGWTEAFF.

The chain recombines TRBV7-9 with TRBJ1-4; tentatively, D is TRBD1 (5 bases). Germline lookup yields CDR1 SEHNR and CDR2 FQNEAQ (reference sequence). V lost 5 bases, J lost 8 bases, and 15 bases lay in between. The CDR3 contains 14 residues. The CDR3 bases are TGTGCCAGCAGCCCATTGAGCAGGGCAGAAAAACTGTTTTTT. This codes for CASSPLSRAEKLFF.

The chain combines TRBV7-3 with TRBJ1-1; D gene unclear. CDR1 is SGHTA and CDR2 is FQGTGA in the germline V gene. The V gene lost 5 bases and the J gene lost 1 base, with 8 bases spanning the gap. The CDR3 is 13 residues long. The CDR3 coding sequence is TGTGCCAGCAGCCTGACTCCGAACACTGAAGCTTTCTTT. It translates to CASSLTPNTEAFF.

This sequence joins TRBV30 and TRBJ2-3, with 10 bases fitting TRBD1. Germline V gives CDR1 GTSNPN, CDR2 SVGIG (reference sequence). The CDR3 is made up of 15 amino acids. The V and J ends lost 4 bases and 2 bases, in that order; junction bases with no gene match: 6. The CDR3 loop reads CAWTMGQGLTDTQYF. In nucleotides, the CDR3 is TGTGCCTGGACCATGGGACAGGGGCTCACAGATACGCAGTATTTT. Based on the CDR3 plus reference TRBV30 and TRBJ2-3, the full variable domain is SQTIHQWPATLVQPVGSPLSLECTVEGTSNPNLYWYRQAAGRGLQLLFYSVGIGQISSEVPQNLSASRPQDRQFILSSKKLLLSDSGFYLCAWTMGQGLTDTQYFGPGTRLTVL.

The chain uses TRBV29-1 and TRBJ1-1; possibly TRBD1 for D (5 bases). There are 13 residues in the CDR3. Germline V lookup: CDR1 SQVTM, CDR2 ANQGSEA. Trimming took off 4 bases at V and 7 bases at J, with 16 bases between the two ends. CDR3 DNA: TGCAGCGTTGCATTCAGGGTTTCTAATGAAGCTTTCTTT. Residues: CSVAFRVSNEAFF.

The table lists this clone with a few counts. The rearrangement links TRBV29-1 to TRBJ2-1; the match to TRBD1 covers 7 bases. Unmatched junction bases numbered 10, after V lost 5 bases and J lost 15 bases. Germline CDR1 is SQVTM and CDR2 is ANQGSEA. This CDR3 is 11 amino acids long. For the CDR3, the DNA is TGCAGCGTTCCCCTGGGGACAGTCGCGTTCTTC. It codes for CSVPLGTVAFF.

The sample holds a few counts of this clone. Here the CDR3 reads CASSLEGGTEQFF. The CDR3 nucleotides are TGCGCCAGCAGCTTGGAGGGGGGCACTGAGCAGTTCTTC. V and J are TRBV5-1 and TRBJ2-1; possibly TRBD1 or TRBD2 for D (6 bases each). The germline CDR1 and CDR2 sequences are SGHRS and YFSETQ. Trimming took 0 bases from V and 9 from J, leaving 10 bases between them. The CDR3 sequence is 13 residues long.

This clone occurred once. The same CDR3 is also encoded by other DNA sequences in this sample. The chain carries TRBV20-1 and TRBJ2-5, with D uncertain. CDR1 is DFQATT, CDR2 SNEGSKA, per germline (reference sequence). There are 11 residues in the CDR3. The germline V and J ends were trimmed by 1 base and 5 bases, with 5 bases remaining between them. This chain's CDR3 is CSARVGETQYF. In DNA form, the CDR3 reads TGCAGTGCTAGAGTTGGGGAGACCCAGTACTTC.

The gene calls are TRBV5-1 and TRBJ1-4, with D maybe TRBD1 (5 bases). The CDR3 runs 16 residues. CDR1 and CDR2 (germline): SGHRS, YFSETQ. Trimming pared 4 bases from V and 2 bases from J, leaving 15 bases between. CDR3 in amino acids: CASSIRESETNEKLFF. The CDR3 DNA reads TGCGCCAGCAGCATCAGGGAGTCAGAGACTAATGAAAAACTGTTTTTT.

This chain uses TRBV7-9 with TRBJ1-1; 8 bases fit TRBD1. Germline loops: CDR1 SEHNR, CDR2 FQNEAQ (reference sequence). The CDR3 sequence is 15 residues long. The junction had 4 bases not matched to a gene; V was cut back by 1 base and J by 3 bases. This chain's CDR3 is CASSLVPGGHTEAFF. CDR3 bases: TGTGCCAGCAGCTTAGTCCCAGGGGGCCACACTGAAGCTTTCTTT.

The rearrangement uses TRBV29-1 and TRBJ2-7; TRBD2 matches 7 bases. CDR1 and CDR2 (germline): SQVTM, ANQGSEA. Trimming took 8 bases from V and 5 from J; bases not matched to a gene: 12. The CDR3 totals 13 residues. This chain's CDR3 is CSWGGRGLHEQYF. CDR3 DNA: TGCAGCTGGGGGGGAAGGGGTCTCCACGAGCAGTACTTC.

This clone showed up just once. The chain carries TRBV5-1 and TRBJ1-2; D call uncertain. The CDR3 has 15 amino acids. V lost 0 bases and J 6 bases, leaving 15 bases between the germline ends. CDR1 is SGHRS, CDR2 YFSETQ, per germline. CDR3 loop: CASSLGSTLGHGYTF. The DNA for the CDR3 is TGCGCCAGCAGCTTGGGCAGCACCCTAGGCCATGGCTACACCTTC.

The chain links TRBV2 to TRBJ2-5, with D tentatively TRBD1 or TRBD2 (6 bases each). Germline CDR1 reads SNHLY; CDR2 reads FYNNEI. Trimming left V 4 bases short and J 5 bases short, with 17 bases between. The CDR3 is made up of 15 amino acids. As DNA, the CDR3 is TGTGCCAGCAGTGCCTCCTACGGGGGCCGGGAGACCCAGTACTTC. Translation: CASSASYGGRETQYF.

This sequence joins TRBV6-5 and TRBJ2-2; 11 nucleotides line up with TRBD1. Germline V gene data show CDR1 as MNHEY and CDR2 as SVGAGI. This CDR3 is built from 15 residues. J was trimmed by 5 bases and V by 6 bases; bases with no gene match: 5. The CDR3 protein is CASRVRDRGTGELFF. The DNA for the CDR3 is TGTGCCAGCAGAGTCCGGGACAGGGGGACCGGGGAGCTGTTTTTT.

The count of this clone is one. The V gene is TRBV30, the J gene TRBJ1-5, with a weak D call TRBD1 (5 bases). Trimming took off 0 bases at V and 1 base at J, with 13 bases between the two ends. Germline loops: CDR1 GTSNPN, CDR2 SVGIG (reference sequence). This CDR3 has 16 residues. As DNA, the CDR3 is TGTGCCTGGAGTGTACCAGGAGGGGCGAGCAATCAGCCCCAGCATTTT. Its translation: CAWSVPGGASNQPQHF.

This clone was detected only a few times. This chain uses TRBV2 with TRBJ2-4; 11 nucleotides agree with TRBD2. This CDR3 spans 15 amino acids. The germline V gene encodes CDR1 SNHLY and CDR2 FYNNEI. The trim removed 5 bases at V and 9 bases at J, leaving 9 bases unmatched. In nucleotides, the CDR3 is TGTGCCAGCAGTAGTGGTAGCGGGGGGGCCGGCATTCAGTACTTC. Translation gives CASSSGSGGAGIQYF. The full variable domain, with the rest looked up from reference TRBV2 and TRBJ2-4, is EPEVTQTPSHQVTQMGQEVILRCVPISNHLYFYWYRQILGQKVEFLVSFYNNEISEKSEIFDDQFSVERPDGSNFTLKIRSTKLEDSAMYFCASSSGSGGAGIQYFGAGTRLSVL.

This chain uses TRBV30 with TRBJ1-2, with TRBD1 matching 8 bases. V lost 5 bases, J lost 11 bases, and 10 bases stayed unmatched. Per germline, CDR1 GTSNPN and CDR2 SVGIG (reference sequence). CDR3 length equals 12 residues. CDR3 loop: CAWGTDRGRYTF. Here the CDR3 DNA reads TGTGCCTGGGGCACCGACAGGGGTCGGTACACCTTC. Based on the CDR3 plus reference TRBV30 and TRBJ1-2, the full variable domain is SQTIHQWPATLVQPVGSPLSLECTVEGTSNPNLYWYRQAAGRGLQLLFYSVGIGQISSEVPQNLSASRPQDRQFILSSKKLLLSDSGFYLCAWGTDRGRYTFGSGTRLTVV.

The table lists this clone with a few counts. This chain uses TRBV6-5 with TRBJ2-7; TRBD2 is a possible D gene (6 bases). Trimming cost V 5 bases and J 0 bases, with 14 bases left between them. This CDR3 has 15 amino acids. Per germline, CDR1 MNHEY and CDR2 SVGAGI. The CDR3 reads CASSRDSTNSYEQYF. The CDR3 region has the DNA TGTGCCAGCAGTCGGGACTCGACAAACTCCTACGAGCAGTACTTC.

This sequence joins TRBV18 and TRBJ2-3; D not resolved. CDR3 length: 12 amino acids. With 3 bases removed from V and 6 bases from J, the gap between germline ends came to 7 bases. Germline assignment: CDR1 KGHSH and CDR2 LQKENI. The DNA of the CDR3 is TGTGCCAGCTCACCCCTAATCGATACGCAGTATTTT. Translated, it gives CASSPLIDTQYF.

This clone has only a few counts. The chain joins TRBV11-2 to TRBJ2-1; 11 nucleotides agree with TRBD2. V dropped 0 bases and J dropped 9; count of bases not matched to a gene: 4. CDR1 and CDR2 from the germline V gene are SGHAT and FQNNGV. The CDR3 contains 15 residues. CDR3: CASSLDSSGRSEQFF. As DNA, the CDR3 is TGTGCCAGCAGCTTAGATTCTAGCGGGAGGTCTGAGCAGTTCTTC.